This T cell receptor beta chain emerged from a study of T-cell memory formation after mild COVID-19. MiXCR, applied by TCRdb to the 5' RACE reads, yields one record per CDR3 protein. The profile covers approximately 290,000 distinct CDR3 sequences, with about a sixth appearing a single time and roughly 22% taken by the ten largest. This clonotype was seen a few times. Germline CDR1 reads SEHNR; CDR2 reads FQNEAQ (reference sequence). Germline trimming cut 4 bases from V and 2 bases from J; bases unmatched to any gene: 5. CDR3 length: 15 residues. Sequenced sample: PBMCs or a T cell subset sorted from them (not recorded which). The receptor comes from a young man who had mild COVID-19 (a few samples of this study predate the infection). Cell type and time point are not known. The chain links TRBV7-9 to TRBJ2-3; TRBD2 matches at 8 bases. This CDR3 reads CASSSPAGDTDTQYF. The CDR3 DNA is TGTGCCAGCAGCTCACCAGCGGGGGACACAGATACGCAGTATTTT.